The 5 T cell receptor beta chains in this list originate from one sample, sequenced in a study of Ad26.COV2.S vaccination and SARS-CoV-2 variants. Data came from immunoSEQ multiplex PCR; TCRdb stores just in-frame clones and leaves some out. The sample holds around 340,000 clones, less than 90% seen once. Treatment: roughly 19 received Ad26.COV2.S at low or high dose, single or two shots; several received placebo; per-sample allocation not given. Each sample was drawn 63 days after the first injection (of vaccine or placebo). The sample here was peripheral blood, taken in a trial of Ad26.COV2.S vaccine versus placebo. Receptor source: a person between 18 and 60 years old who received the Ad26.COV2.S COVID-19 vaccine or a placebo.

This chain links TRBV28 with TRBJ2-7; 7 positions agree with TRBD1. The J segment lost 4 bases and the V segment lost 7 bases, leaving 13 bases of the junction unmatched. CDR3 size: 15 residues. The germline V gene has CDR1 MDHEN and CDR2 SYDVKM. CDR3: CASTPPGTALYEQYF. The CDR3 nucleotides are TGTGCCAGCACCCCGCCAGGGACAGCCCTTTACGAGCAGTACTTC.

V gene TRBV7-8 combines with J gene TRBJ2-5; 9 bases align to TRBD2. There are 15 residues in the CDR3. V gave up 1 base and J gave up 3 bases; unmatched junction bases: 3. CDR1 is SGHVS, CDR2 FQNEAQ, per germline. In DNA, the CDR3 is TGTGCCAGCAGCTTAGAAGCGGGGGGAGAAGAGACCCAGTACTTC. Amino acids: CASSLEAGGEETQYF.

CDR3 amino acids: CASGGAYGYTF. CDR3 coding DNA: TGTGCCAGCGGGGGAGCCTATGGCTACACCTTC. The J gene is TRBJ1-2, the V gene TRBV6-5; D perhaps matches TRBD1 (5 bases). This CDR3 has 11 residues. Deletions cut 8 bases from V and 4 bases from J, with 8 bases between. The germline V gene encodes CDR1 MNHEY and CDR2 SVGAGI.

A few counts support this clone. This specimen includes other DNA sequences encoding the same CDR3. The J gene is TRBJ1-3, the V gene TRBV6-2 or TRBV6-3; D remains ambiguous. Germline V gives CDR1 MNHEY, CDR2 SVGEGT. The germline V and J ends were trimmed by 0 bases and 1 base, with 4 bases remaining between them. CDR3 length: 14 residues. The CDR3 region is CASSYSGSGNTIYF. The CDR3 DNA is TGTGCCAGCAGTTACTCGGGATCTGGAAACACCATATATTTT.

This chain connects TRBV3-1 (or the pseudogene TRBV3-2) to TRBJ1-1; perhaps TRBD1 as D (6 bases). The germline gives CDR1 LGHDT, CDR2 YNNKEL (reference sequence). V lost 2 bases and J 1 base, leaving 8 bases between the germline ends. The CDR3 is 14 amino acids. The CDR3, as DNA: TGTGCCAGCAGCCAAATACAGGGGAACACTGAAGCTTTCTTT. It translates to CASSQIQGNTEAFF.